The entry that follows covers one T cell receptor beta chain sequence. The specificity of this receptor is unknown. There are no base qualities to consult, and no much larger clone falls within one base. From a lookup of the germline V gene (reference sequence), CDR1 and CDR2 are DFQATT and SNEGSKA. The CDR3, cysteine through phenylalanine, is 11 amino acids long. The entry retains the CDR3 DNA only, 33 bases that are in frame from base 1. V is pared back by 4 bases and J by 8 bases, with 10 bases lying between the germline termini. TCRbeta CDR3 regions were amplified from genomic DNA using the immunoSEQ Assay, a bias-controlled multiplex PCR. In the paper's pipeline: The number of nucleated cells in each sample was estimated by amplification of reference gene primers within the assay. Sequence reads were collapsed and filtered to measure the absolute abundance of every unique TCRbeta CDR3 rearrangement. For each sample, productive Simpson clonality was calculated by taking the square root of Simpson's diversity index across productive rearrangements. What TCRdb holds here is the immuneACCESS table cut down to in-frame rearrangements. Part of the clones is not present; checked against another copy, under half of the missing clones reflect an unresolved V gene, and the others are unexplained. V and J calls and clone size are those listed in that table; D and trimming were worked out from the DNA. In all, the sample holds tens of thousands of clones, and approximately 90% of those were seen once. The ten largest clones take up 4.8% of the sample.

This specimen belongs to a study of blood T cell repertoires in COVID-19 (dated by TCRdb to 2020 to 2021). Notes on the research overall: Samples from collaborators originated in the United States, Italy and Spain and spanned both the acute and convalescent phases of COVID-19. Samples came from the ongoing ImmuneRACE study (first 160 participants) plus 1,254 subjects from 6 global collaborators. Subjects who had been exposed to COVID-19, were actively infected with it, or had recovered from it provided the deeply sampled blood TCRbeta repertoires that made up the dataset. HLA class I and class II types, where available, came from metadata supplied by the sample provider rather than from assay-based typing. The prospective study material was composed of cDNA or gDNA derived from T cells, B-cell-depleted T cells, or PBMCs. Sample metadata almost always included a de-identified subject ID, COVID-19 status, age in years and sex. The repertoires were made available in a free public database intended to serve as a resource for research on the immune response to SARS-CoV-2. Results the study describes overall, beyond this receptor: How much clinical and demographic metadata was included differed by source and by participant, and the metadata was provided uncurated.

Collaborating institutions collected whole blood in K2EDTA tubes following their own protocols. For TCRbeta analysis, collaborator samples were shipped as frozen whole blood, as isolated PBMCs, or as DNA extracted from either sample type. The sequence came from a woman in her sixties or seventies with active COVID-19. The sequencing sample was made of peripheral blood. Recombination joined TRBV20-1 with TRBJ2-3; the D segment cannot be called with confidence. Here is the DNA: TGCAGTGCTACACCGAGAGCTACGCAGTATTTT. Its coded protein is CSATPRATQYF.